This entry is about one TCR beta chain. The antigen is not known. From the 5' RACE reads, TCRdb called clonotypes with MiXCR, one entry per CDR3 protein. The profile covers around 1.7 million distinct CDR3 sequences, with under 35% appearing a single time and approximately 0.25% taken by the ten largest. All of the donors were Caucasians in good health. This specimen belongs to a study of identical twins. Study outcomes and limitations: Memory repertoires showed no such pattern, whereas abundant cord blood beta clonotypes carried fewer insertions.

This CDR3 region has 15 residues. J was trimmed by 1 base and V by 5 bases; bases with no gene match: 2. Germline loops: CDR1 MNHEY, CDR2 SMNVEV (reference sequence). The clonotype was recovered from a newborn girl in good health. V gene TRBV27 combines with J gene TRBJ2-2; 9 nucleotides agree with TRBD1. Sequencing was performed on cord blood. The chain's CDR3 is CASSPTGGNTGELFF. CDR3 nucleotide sequence: TGTGCCAGCAGTCCGACAGGGGGGAACACCGGGGAGCTGTTTTTT.